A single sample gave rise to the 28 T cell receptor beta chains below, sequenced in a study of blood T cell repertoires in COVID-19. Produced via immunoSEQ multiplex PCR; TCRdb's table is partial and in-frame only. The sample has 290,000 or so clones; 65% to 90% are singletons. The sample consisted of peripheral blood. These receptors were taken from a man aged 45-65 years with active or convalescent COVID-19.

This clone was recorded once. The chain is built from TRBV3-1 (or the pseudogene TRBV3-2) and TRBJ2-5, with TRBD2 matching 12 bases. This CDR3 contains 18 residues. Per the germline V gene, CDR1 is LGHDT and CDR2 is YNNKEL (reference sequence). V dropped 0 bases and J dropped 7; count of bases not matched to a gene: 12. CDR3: CASSQEPSGRGSRGTQYF. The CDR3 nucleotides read TGTGCCAGCAGCCAAGAACCTAGCGGGAGGGGATCCAGGGGGACCCAGTACTTC.

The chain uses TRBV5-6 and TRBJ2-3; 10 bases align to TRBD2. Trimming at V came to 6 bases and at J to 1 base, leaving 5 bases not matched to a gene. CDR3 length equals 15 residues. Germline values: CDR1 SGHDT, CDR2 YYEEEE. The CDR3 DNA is TGTGCCAGCATACCAGCGGGAGGGCGCACAGATACGCAGTATTTT. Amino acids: CASIPAGGRTDTQYF.

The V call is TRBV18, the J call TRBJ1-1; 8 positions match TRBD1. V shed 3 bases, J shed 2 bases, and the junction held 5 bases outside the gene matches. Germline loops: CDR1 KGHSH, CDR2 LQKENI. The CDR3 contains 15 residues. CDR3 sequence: CASSPMTGANTEAFF. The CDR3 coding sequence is TGTGCCAGCTCACCGATGACAGGGGCTAACACTGAAGCTTTCTTT.

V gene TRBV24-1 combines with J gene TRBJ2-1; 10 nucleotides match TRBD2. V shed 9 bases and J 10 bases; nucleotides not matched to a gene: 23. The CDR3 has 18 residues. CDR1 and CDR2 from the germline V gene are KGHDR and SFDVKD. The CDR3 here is CATSAGLGGAGGGGEQFF. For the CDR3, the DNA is TGTGCCACCTCGGCTGGGTTAGGAGGAGCGGGGGGGGGCGGAGAGCAGTTCTTC.

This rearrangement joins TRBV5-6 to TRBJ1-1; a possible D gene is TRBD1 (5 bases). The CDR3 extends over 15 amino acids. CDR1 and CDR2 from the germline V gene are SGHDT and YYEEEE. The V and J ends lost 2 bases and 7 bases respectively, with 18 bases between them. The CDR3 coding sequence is TGTGCCAGCAGCTTTCAGCCAGGGCAGAGTCTTGAAGCTTTCTTT. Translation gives CASSFQPGQSLEAFF. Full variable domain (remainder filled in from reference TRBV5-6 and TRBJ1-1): DAGVTQSPTHLIKTRGQQVTLRCSPKSGHDTVSWYQQALGQGPQFIFQYYEEEERQRGNFPDRFSGHQFPNYSSELNVNALLLGDSALYLCASSFQPGQSLEAFFGQGTRLTVV.

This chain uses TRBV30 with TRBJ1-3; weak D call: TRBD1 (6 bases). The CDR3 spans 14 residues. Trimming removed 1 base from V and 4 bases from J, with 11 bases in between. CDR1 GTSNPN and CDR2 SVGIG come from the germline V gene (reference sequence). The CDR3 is CAWSESGGGNTIYF. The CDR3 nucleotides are TGTGCCTGGAGTGAGTCGGGGGGCGGAAACACCATATATTTT.

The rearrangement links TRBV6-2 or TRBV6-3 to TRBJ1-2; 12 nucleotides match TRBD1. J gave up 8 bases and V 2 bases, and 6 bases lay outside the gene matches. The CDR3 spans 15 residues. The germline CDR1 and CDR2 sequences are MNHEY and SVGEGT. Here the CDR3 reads CASSYPGQGARGYTF. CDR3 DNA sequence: TGTGCCAGCAGTTACCCGGGACAGGGGGCGCGGGGCTACACCTTC.

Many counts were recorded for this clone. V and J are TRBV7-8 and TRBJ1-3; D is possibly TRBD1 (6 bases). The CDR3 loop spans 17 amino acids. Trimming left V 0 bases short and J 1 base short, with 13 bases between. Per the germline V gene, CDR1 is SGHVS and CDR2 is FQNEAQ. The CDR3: CASSLAGGGWSGNTIYF. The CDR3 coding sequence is TGTGCCAGCAGCTTAGCGGGAGGGGGGTGGTCTGGAAACACCATATATTTT.

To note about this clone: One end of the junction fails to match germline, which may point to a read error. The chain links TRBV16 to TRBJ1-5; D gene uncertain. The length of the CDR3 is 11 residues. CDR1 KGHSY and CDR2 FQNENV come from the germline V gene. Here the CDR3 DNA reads TGTGCCAGCAGCCATGCCGAAAAACTACACTTT. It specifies CASSHAEKLHF.

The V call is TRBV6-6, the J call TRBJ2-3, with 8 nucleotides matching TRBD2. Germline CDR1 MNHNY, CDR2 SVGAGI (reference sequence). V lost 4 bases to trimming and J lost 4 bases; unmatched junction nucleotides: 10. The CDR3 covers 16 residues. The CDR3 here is CASSLGVVAGSDTQYF. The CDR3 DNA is TGTGCCAGCAGTTTAGGGGTGGTAGCGGGATCAGATACGCAGTATTTT.

CDR3 protein: CASSAGTSGRAVVSDTQYF. The CDR3 nucleotides read TGTGCCAGCAGCGCCGGGACTAGCGGGAGGGCCGTGGTCTCAGATACGCAGTATTTT. The chain carries TRBV9 and TRBJ2-3; TRBD2 matches at 16 bases. Germline lookup yields CDR1 SGDLS and CDR2 YYNGEE. The CDR3 is made up of 19 amino acids. Trimming cost V 3 bases and J 4 bases; bases outside gene matches: 11.

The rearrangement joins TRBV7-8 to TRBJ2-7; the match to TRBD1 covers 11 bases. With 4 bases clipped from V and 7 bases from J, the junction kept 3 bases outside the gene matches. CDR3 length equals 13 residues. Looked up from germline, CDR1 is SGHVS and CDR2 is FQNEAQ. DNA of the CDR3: TGTGCCAGCAGCTGGGACAGGGGGAAAGAGCAGTACTTC. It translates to CASSWDRGKEQYF.

The CDR3 loop reads CASSTGTGTSNQPQHF. CDR3 bases: TGTGCCAGTAGTACCGGGACAGGTACGTCCAATCAGCCCCAGCATTTT. The chain combines TRBV19 with TRBJ1-5; 8 bases agree with TRBD1. Germline CDR1 reads LNHDA; CDR2 reads SQIVND (reference sequence). CDR3 length: 16 residues. J gave up 3 bases and V 4 bases, and 8 bases lay outside the gene matches. The variable domain in full, with the rest retrieved from reference TRBV19 and TRBJ1-5, is DGGITQSPKYLFRKEGQNVTLSCEQNLNHDAMYWYRQDPGQGLRLIYYSQIVNDFQKGDIAEGYSVSREKKESFPLTVTSAQKNPTAFYLCASSTGTGTSNQPQHFGDGTRLSIL.

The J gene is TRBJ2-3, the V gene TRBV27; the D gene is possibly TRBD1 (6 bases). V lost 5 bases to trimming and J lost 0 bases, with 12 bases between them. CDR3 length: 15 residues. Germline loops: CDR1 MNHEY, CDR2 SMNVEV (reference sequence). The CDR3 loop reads CASSPLQGSTDTQYF. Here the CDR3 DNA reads TGTGCCAGCAGTCCTCTACAGGGCAGCACAGATACGCAGTATTTT.

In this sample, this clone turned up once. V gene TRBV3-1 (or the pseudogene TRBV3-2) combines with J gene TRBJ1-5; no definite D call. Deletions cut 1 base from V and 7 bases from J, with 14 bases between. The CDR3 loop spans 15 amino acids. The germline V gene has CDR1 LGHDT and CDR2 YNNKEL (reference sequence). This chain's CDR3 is CASSQGGFRGQPQHF. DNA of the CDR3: TGTGCCAGCAGCCAAGGAGGGTTTCGAGGCCAGCCCCAGCATTTT.

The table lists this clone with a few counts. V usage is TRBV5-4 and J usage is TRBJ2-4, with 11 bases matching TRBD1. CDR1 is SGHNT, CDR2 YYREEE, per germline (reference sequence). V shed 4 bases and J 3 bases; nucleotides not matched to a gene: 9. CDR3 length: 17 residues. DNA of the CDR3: TGTGCCAGCAGCATAACCGGACAGGGGGCTAGCAAAAACATTCAGTACTTC. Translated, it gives CASSITGQGASKNIQYF.

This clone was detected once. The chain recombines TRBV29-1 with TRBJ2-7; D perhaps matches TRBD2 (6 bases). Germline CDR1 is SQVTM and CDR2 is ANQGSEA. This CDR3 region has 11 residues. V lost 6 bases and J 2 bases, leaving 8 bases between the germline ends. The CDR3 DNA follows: TGCAGCGTCCGCGGGACCTACGAGCAGTACTTC. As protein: CSVRGTYEQYF.

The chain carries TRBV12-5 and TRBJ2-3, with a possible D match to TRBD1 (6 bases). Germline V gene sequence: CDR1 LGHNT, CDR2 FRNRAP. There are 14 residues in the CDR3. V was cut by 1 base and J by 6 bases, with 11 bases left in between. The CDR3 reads CASGLASRGDTQYF. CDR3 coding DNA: TGTGCTAGTGGTTTGGCGTCTAGGGGGGATACGCAGTATTTT.

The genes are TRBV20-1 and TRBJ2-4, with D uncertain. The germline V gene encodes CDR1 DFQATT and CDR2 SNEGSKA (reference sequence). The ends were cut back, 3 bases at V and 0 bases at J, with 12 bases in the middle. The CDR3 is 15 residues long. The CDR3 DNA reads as TGCAGTGCTAGTTATGTCTCTCTAGCCAAAAACATTCAGTACTTC. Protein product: CSASYVSLAKNIQYF.

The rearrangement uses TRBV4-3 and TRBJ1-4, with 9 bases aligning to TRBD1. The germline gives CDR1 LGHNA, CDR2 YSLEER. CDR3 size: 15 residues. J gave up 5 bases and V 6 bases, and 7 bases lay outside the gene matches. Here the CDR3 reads CASSYDRGKNEKLFF. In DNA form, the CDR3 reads TGCGCCAGCAGTTATGACAGGGGGAAAAATGAAAAACTGTTTTTT.

The CDR3 DNA sequence: TGCGCCAGCAGCCAGCCAGGGGAGTACGAGCAGTACTTC. It yields the protein CASSQPGEYEQYF. This rearrangement joins TRBV4-1 to TRBJ2-7, with D possibly TRBD1 on 6 matching bases. From germline, CDR1 is MGHRA and CDR2 YSYEKL. The length of the CDR3 is 13 residues. V was trimmed by 3 bases and J by 4 bases, leaving 10 bases between them.

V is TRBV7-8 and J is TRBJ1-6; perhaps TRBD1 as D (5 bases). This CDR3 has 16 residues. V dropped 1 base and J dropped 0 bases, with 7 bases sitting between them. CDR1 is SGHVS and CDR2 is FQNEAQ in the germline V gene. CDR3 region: CASSLEGNSYNSPLHF. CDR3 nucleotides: TGTGCCAGCAGCTTAGAGGGGAACTCCTATAATTCACCCCTCCACTTT.

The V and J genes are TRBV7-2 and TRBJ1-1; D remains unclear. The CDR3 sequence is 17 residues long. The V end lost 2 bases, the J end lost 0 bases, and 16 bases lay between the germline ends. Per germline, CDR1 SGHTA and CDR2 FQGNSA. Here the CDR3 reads CASSLFRGTLMNTEAFF. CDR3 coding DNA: TGTGCCAGCAGCTTATTTCGGGGAACGCTCATGAACACTGAAGCTTTCTTT.

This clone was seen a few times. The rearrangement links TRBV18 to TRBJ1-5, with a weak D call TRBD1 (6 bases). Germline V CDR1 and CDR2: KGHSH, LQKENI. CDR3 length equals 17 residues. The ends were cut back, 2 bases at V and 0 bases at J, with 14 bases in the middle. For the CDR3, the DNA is TGTGCCAGCTCACCAAGAGGGGGGGGGCCTAGCAATCAGCCCCAGCATTTT. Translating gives CASSPRGGGPSNQPQHF.

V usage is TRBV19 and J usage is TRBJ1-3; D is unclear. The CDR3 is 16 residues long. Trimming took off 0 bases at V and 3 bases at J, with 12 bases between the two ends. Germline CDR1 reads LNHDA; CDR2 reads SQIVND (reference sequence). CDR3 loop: CASSIDRRTGGNTIYF. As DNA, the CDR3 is TGTGCCAGTAGTATAGATCGGAGAACTGGTGGAAACACCATATATTTT. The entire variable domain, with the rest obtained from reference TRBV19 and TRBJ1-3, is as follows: DGGITQSPKYLFRKEGQNVTLSCEQNLNHDAMYWYRQDPGQGLRLIYYSQIVNDFQKGDIAEGYSVSREKKESFPLTVTSAQKNPTAFYLCASSIDRRTGGNTIYFGEGSWLTVV.

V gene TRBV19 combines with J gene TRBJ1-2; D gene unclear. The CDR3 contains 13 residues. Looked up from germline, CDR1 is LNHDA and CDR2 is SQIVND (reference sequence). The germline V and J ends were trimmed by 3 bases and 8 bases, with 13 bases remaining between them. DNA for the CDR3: TGTGCCAGTAGTATGGGCCAGGCCAGGGGCTACACCTTC. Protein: CASSMGQARGYTF. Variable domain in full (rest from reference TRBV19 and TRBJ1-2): DGGITQSPKYLFRKEGQNVTLSCEQNLNHDAMYWYRQDPGQGLRLIYYSQIVNDFQKGDIAEGYSVSREKKESFPLTVTSAQKNPTAFYLCASSMGQARGYTFGSGTRLTVV.

For the CDR3, the DNA is TGCAGCGTTGATGGTCCGGCAGCGGCATCTATCTATGAGCAGTTCTTC. Its translation: CSVDGPAAASIYEQFF. The chain is built from TRBV29-1 and TRBJ2-1; a possible D gene is TRBD2 (5 bases). With 3 bases removed from V and 8 bases from J, the gap between germline ends came to 23 bases. The CDR3 is 16 residues long. The germline V gene has CDR1 SQVTM and CDR2 ANQGSEA.

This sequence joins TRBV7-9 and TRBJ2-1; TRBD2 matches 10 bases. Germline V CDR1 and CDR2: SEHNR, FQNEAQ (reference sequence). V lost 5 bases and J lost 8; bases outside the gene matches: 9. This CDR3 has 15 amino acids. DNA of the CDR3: TGTGCCAGCAGCGAGAGCGGGAGGGCCGGGGATGAGCAGTTCTTC. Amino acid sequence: CASSESGRAGDEQFF.